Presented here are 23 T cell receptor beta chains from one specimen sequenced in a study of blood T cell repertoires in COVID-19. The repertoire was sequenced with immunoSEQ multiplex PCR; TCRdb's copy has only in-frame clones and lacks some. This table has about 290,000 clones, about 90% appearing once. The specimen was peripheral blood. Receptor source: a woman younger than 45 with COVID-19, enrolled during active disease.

For the CDR3, the DNA is TGCGCCAGCTCCCGGGCAGCGGATTACGAGCAGTACTTC. It translates to CASSRAADYEQYF. The rearrangement joins TRBV23-1 to TRBJ2-7, with D possibly TRBD2 on 5 matching bases. TRBV23-1 is an ORF, and what it does is uncertain. Deletions cut 8 bases from V and 4 bases from J, with 15 bases between. This CDR3 comprises 13 residues.

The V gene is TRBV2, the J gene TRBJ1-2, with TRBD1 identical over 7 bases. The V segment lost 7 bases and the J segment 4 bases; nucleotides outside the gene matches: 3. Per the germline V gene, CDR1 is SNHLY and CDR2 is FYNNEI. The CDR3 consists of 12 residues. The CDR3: CASKDRPYGYTF. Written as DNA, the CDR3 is TGTGCCAGCAAGGACAGGCCCTATGGCTACACCTTC.

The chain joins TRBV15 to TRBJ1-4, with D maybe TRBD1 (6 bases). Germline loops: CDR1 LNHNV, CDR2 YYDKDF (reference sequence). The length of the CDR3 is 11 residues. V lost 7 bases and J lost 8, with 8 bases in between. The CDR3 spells CATNTGEKLFF. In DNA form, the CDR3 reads TGTGCCACCAACACAGGGGAAAAACTGTTTTTT.

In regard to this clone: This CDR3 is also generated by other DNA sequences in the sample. The CDR3 here is CASSRQGNEKLFF. CDR3 DNA sequence: TGTGCCAGTAGTCGACAGGGGAATGAAAAACTGTTTTTT. The chain couples TRBV19 to TRBJ1-4; TRBD1 matches 8 bases. The germline gives CDR1 LNHDA, CDR2 SQIVND (reference sequence). This CDR3 is built from 13 residues. J lost 5 bases, V lost 5 bases, and 1 base had no gene match. The full variable domain, completed using reference TRBV19 and TRBJ1-4, is DGGITQSPKYLFRKEGQNVTLSCEQNLNHDAMYWYRQDPGQGLRLIYYSQIVNDFQKGDIAEGYSVSREKKESFPLTVTSAQKNPTAFYLCASSRQGNEKLFFGSGTQLSVL.

CDR3 in amino acids: CASGFPGTGFSPLHF. Written as DNA, the CDR3 is TGTGCCAGCGGTTTTCCCGGGACAGGGTTCTCACCCCTCCACTTT. This chain uses TRBV6-5 with TRBJ1-6, with 9 bases lining up with TRBD1. The V gene end was trimmed by 8 bases and the J gene end by 10 bases; junction bases not matched to a gene: 12. The CDR3 length is 15 residues. Germline V CDR1 and CDR2: MNHEY, SVGAGI.

This chain's CDR3 is CASSSLLAGGVSSYNEQFF. Here the CDR3 DNA reads TGTGCCAGCAGCTCCCTTCTAGCGGGGGGCGTGAGCTCCTACAATGAGCAGTTCTTC. The chain combines TRBV7-9 with TRBJ2-1; 11 bases align to TRBD2. The CDR3 is 19 residues long. V shed 4 bases and J 0 bases; nucleotides not matched to a gene: 11. CDR1 and CDR2 (germline): SEHNR, FQNEAQ (reference sequence).

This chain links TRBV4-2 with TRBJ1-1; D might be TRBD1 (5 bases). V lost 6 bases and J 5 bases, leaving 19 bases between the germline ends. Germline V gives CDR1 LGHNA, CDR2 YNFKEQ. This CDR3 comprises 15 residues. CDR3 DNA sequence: TGTGCCAGCAGACAACACGGTTCCGGGGGGACTGAAGCTTTCTTT. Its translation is CASRQHGSGGTEAFF.

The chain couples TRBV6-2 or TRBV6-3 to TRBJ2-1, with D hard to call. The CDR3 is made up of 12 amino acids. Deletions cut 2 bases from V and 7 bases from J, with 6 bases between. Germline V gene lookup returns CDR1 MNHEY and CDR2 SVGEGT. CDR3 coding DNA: TGTGCCAGCAGTTACGTCTTGAATGAGCAGTTCTTC. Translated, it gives CASSYVLNEQFF.

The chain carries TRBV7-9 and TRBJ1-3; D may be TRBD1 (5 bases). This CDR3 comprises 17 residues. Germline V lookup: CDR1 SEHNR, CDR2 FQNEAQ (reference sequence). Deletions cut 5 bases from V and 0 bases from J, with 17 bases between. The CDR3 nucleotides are TGTGCCAGCAGCCCCCGGGACTGGGGGTCCTCTGGAAACACCATATATTTT. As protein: CASSPRDWGSSGNTIYF.

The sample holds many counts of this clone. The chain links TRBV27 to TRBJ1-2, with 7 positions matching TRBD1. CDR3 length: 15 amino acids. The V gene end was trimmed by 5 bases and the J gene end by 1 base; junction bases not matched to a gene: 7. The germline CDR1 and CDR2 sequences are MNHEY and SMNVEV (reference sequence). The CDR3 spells CASSPGQRFNYGYTF. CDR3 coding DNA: TGTGCCAGCAGTCCGGGACAGCGATTTAACTATGGCTACACCTTC.

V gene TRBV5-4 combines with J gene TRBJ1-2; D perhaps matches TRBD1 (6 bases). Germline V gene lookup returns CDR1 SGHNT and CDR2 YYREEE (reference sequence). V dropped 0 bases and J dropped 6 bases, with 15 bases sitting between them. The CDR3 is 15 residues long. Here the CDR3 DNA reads TGTGCCAGCAGCTTGGCCCTTATAGGGGGTAATGGCTACACCTTC. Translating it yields CASSLALIGGNGYTF.

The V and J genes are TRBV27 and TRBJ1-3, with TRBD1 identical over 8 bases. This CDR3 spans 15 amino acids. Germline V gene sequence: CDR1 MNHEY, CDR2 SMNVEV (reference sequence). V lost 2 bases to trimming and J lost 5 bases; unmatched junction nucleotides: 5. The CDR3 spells CASSLTQGARNTIYF. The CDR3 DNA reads TGTGCCAGCAGTTTAACCCAGGGGGCAAGAAACACCATATATTTT.

CDR3 residues: CASRTGDSSYNEQFF. The CDR3 coding sequence is TGTGCCAGCAGAACAGGGGATAGTTCCTACAATGAGCAGTTCTTC. The chain uses TRBV2 and TRBJ2-1, with 7 positions matching TRBD1. CDR3 length equals 15 residues. Trimming cost V 6 bases and J 1 base; bases outside gene matches: 6. CDR1 is SNHLY and CDR2 is FYNNEI in the germline V gene.

CDR3 nucleotide sequence: TGTGCCAGCAGCCTAACTAGCGGGGGCTACGAGCAGTACTTC. This gives the protein CASSLTSGGYEQYF. The chain joins TRBV7-6 to TRBJ2-7; TRBD2 matches at 11 bases. The V segment lost 5 bases and the J segment 3 bases; nucleotides outside the gene matches: 3. Germline V gene data show CDR1 as SGHVS and CDR2 as FNYEAQ. CDR3 length: 14 residues.

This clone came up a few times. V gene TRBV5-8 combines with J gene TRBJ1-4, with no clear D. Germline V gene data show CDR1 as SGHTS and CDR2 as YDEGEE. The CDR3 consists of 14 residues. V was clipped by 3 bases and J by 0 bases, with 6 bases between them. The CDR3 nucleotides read TGTGCCAGCAGCTCTACCGCAACTAATGAAAAACTGTTTTTT. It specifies CASSSTATNEKLFF.

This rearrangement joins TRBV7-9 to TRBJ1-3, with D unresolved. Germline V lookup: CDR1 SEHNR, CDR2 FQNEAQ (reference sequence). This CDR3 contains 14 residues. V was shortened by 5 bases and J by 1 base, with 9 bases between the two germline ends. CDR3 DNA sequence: TGTGCCAGCAGCCACGAGTTGTCTGGAAACACCATATATTTT. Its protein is CASSHELSGNTIYF. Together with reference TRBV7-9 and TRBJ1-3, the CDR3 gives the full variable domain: DTGVSQNPRHKITKRGQNVTFRCDPISEHNRLYWYRQTLGQGPEFLTYFQNEAQLEKSRLLSDRFSAERPKGSFSTLEIQRTEQGDSAMYLCASSHELSGNTIYFGEGSWLTVV.

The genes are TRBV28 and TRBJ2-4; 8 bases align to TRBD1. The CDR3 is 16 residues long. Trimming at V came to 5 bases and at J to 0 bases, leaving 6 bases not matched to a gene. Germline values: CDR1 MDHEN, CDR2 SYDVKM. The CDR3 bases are TGTGCCAGCAGTCCCGGGACAGGCCTAGCCAAAAACATTCAGTACTTC. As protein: CASSPGTGLAKNIQYF.

The DNA of the CDR3 is TGTGCCAGCAGCGCAGGGGGACAGGGACGGAGCGAGACCCAGTACTTC. Its protein is CASSAGGQGRSETQYF. The chain carries TRBV9 and TRBJ2-5; 9 bases match TRBD1. V dropped 3 bases and J dropped 5; count of bases not matched to a gene: 11. The CDR3 extends over 16 amino acids. Per germline, CDR1 SGDLS and CDR2 YYNGEE.

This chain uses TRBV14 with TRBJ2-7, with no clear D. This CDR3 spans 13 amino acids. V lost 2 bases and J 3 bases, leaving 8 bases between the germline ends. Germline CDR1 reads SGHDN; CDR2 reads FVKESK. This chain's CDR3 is CASSQTTSYEQYF. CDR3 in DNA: TGTGCCAGCAGCCAAACCACAAGCTACGAGCAGTACTTC.

DNA of the CDR3: TGTGCCAGCAGCCCCCACCCGGGGAGCTCCTACAATGAGCAGTTCTTC. This codes for CASSPHPGSSYNEQFF. The rearrangement uses TRBV16 and TRBJ2-1; a possible D gene is TRBD2 (5 bases). This CDR3 comprises 16 residues. V shed 4 bases and J shed 0 bases, with 13 bases lying between them. The germline CDR1 and CDR2 sequences are KGHSY and FQNENV.

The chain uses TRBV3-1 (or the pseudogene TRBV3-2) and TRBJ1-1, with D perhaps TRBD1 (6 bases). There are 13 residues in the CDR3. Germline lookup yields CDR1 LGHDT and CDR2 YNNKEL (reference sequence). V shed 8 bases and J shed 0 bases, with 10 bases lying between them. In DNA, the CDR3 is TGTGCCAGCTCGACAGGTATGAACACTGAAGCTTTCTTT. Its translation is CASSTGMNTEAFF.

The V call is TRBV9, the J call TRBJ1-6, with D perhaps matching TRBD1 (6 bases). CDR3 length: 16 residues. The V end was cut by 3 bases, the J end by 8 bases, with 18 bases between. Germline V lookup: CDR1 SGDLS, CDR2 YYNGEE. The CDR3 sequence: CASSATDSAIHSPLHF. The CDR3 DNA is TGTGCCAGCAGCGCTACGGACAGTGCGATTCATTCACCCCTCCACTTT.

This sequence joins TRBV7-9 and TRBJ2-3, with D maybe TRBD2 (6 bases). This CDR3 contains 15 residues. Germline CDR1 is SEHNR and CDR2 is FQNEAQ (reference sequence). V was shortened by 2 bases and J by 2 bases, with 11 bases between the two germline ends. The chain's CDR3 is CASSLLGGPTDTQYF. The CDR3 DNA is TGTGCCAGCAGCTTATTGGGGGGACCCACAGATACGCAGTATTTT. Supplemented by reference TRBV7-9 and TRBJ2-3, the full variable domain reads DTGVSQNPRHKITKRGQNVTFRCDPISEHNRLYWYRQTLGQGPEFLTYFQNEAQLEKSRLLSDRFSAERPKGSFSTLEIQRTEQGDSAMYLCASSLLGGPTDTQYFGPGTRLTVL.